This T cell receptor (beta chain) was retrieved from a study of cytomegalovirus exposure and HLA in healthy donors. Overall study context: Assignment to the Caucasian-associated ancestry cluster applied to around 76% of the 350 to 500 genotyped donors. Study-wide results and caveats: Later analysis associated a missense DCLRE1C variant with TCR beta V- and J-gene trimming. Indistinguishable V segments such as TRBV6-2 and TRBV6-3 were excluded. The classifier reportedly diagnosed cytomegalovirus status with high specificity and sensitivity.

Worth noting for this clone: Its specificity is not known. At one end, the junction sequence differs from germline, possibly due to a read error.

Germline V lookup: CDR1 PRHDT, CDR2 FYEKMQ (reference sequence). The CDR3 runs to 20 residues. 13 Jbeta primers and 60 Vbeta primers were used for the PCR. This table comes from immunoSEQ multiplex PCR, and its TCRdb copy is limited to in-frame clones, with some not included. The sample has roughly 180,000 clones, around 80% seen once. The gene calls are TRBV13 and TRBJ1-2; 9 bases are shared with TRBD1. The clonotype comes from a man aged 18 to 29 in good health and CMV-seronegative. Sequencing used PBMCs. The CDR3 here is CASSGPDRGRSGLTNYGYTF. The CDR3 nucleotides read TGTGCCAGCAGCGGACCGGACAGGGGACGAAGTGGGCTTACTAATTATGGCTACACCTTC.